One and the same sample provided the 20 T cell receptor beta chains below, sequenced in a study of T cells after yellow fever vaccination. One entry per CDR3 protein, called by TCRdb with MiXCR from the 5' RACE reads. The sample contains 200,000 to 300,000 distinct CDR3 sequences, more than 3.5% of which appear only once. The sample in question was PBMCs, obtained 15 days after the yellow fever booster vaccination. All receptors derive from a man between 18 and 35 years old who received the YFV17D yellow fever vaccine.

Ten or more counts support this clonotype. The genes are TRBV7-8 and TRBJ2-3, with D tentatively TRBD2 (7 bases). With 4 bases removed from V and 6 bases from J, the gap between germline ends came to 17 bases. Germline V gene data show CDR1 as SGHVS and CDR2 as FQNEAQ. This CDR3 contains 15 residues. Written as DNA, the CDR3 is TGTGCCAGCAGCTCCGGGGAGGGGGTCCAGGATACGCAGTATTTT. The encoded protein is CASSSGEGVQDTQYF.

The chain is built from TRBV18 and TRBJ1-5; 9 bases agree with TRBD1. Losses at the gene ends were 6 bases for V and 7 bases for J; bases not matched to a gene: 7. Looked up from germline, CDR1 is KGHSH and CDR2 is LQKENI. CDR3 size: 14 residues. The CDR3 is CASSTQGAAQPQHF. In DNA, the CDR3 is TGTGCCAGCTCCACACAGGGGGCAGCCCAGCCCCAGCATTTT.

In this sample, this clonotype turned up a few times. The rearrangement joins TRBV4-3 to TRBJ2-3; 13 nucleotides match TRBD2. CDR1 is LGHNA, CDR2 YSLEER, per germline. The V gene end was trimmed by 0 bases and the J gene end by 4 bases; junction bases not matched to a gene: 1. This CDR3 comprises 16 residues. Here the CDR3 DNA reads TGCGCCAGCAGCCAAGAAACTAGCGGGGGGGCAGATACGCAGTATTTT. Translated, it gives CASSQETSGGADTQYF.

This clonotype has at least ten counts. The CDR3 DNA is TGTGCCAGCAGCCCGAGACTAGCGGGGGAGCAGTACTTC. It is translated as CASSPRLAGEQYF. This chain uses TRBV13 with TRBJ2-7; 11 bases are shared with TRBD2. Germline CDR1 reads PRHDT; CDR2 reads FYEKMQ (reference sequence). V shed 5 bases, J shed 7 bases, and the junction held 4 bases outside the gene matches. The CDR3 length is 13 residues. Drawing the rest from reference TRBV13 and TRBJ2-7, the complete variable domain is AAGVIQSPRHLIKEKRETATLKCYPIPRHDTVYWYQQGPGQDPQFLISFYEKMQSDKGSIPDRFSAQQFSDYHSELNMSSLELGDSALYFCASSPRLAGEQYFGPGTRLTVT.

This clonotype showed up many times. The chain links TRBV28 to TRBJ1-2; no clear D gene. This CDR3 region has 15 residues. V was pared by 1 base and J by 4 bases, with 13 bases between. Germline V gene lookup returns CDR1 MDHEN and CDR2 SYDVKM. CDR3 in amino acids: CASSLSEGGFYGYTF. Written as DNA, the CDR3 is TGTGCCAGCAGTTTATCTGAGGGCGGATTCTATGGCTACACCTTC.

This clonotype was seen many times. The CDR3 protein is CATSREFGTGMAYEQYF. In DNA, the CDR3 is TGTGCCACCAGCAGAGAATTTGGGACAGGCATGGCCTACGAGCAGTACTTC. The rearrangement joins TRBV15 to TRBJ2-7; 8 bases line up with TRBD1. The J segment lost 2 bases and the V segment lost 0 bases, leaving 9 bases of the junction unmatched. The length of the CDR3 is 17 residues. Germline V CDR1 and CDR2: LNHNV, YYDKDF (reference sequence).

This clonotype was counted at least ten times. The chain couples TRBV20-1 to TRBJ1-1; D not resolved. V was trimmed by 1 base and J by 1 base, leaving 7 bases between them. Germline CDR1 DFQATT, CDR2 SNEGSKA (reference sequence). CDR3 length: 13 residues. CDR3 region: CSARVATNTEAFF. CDR3 in DNA: TGCAGTGCTAGAGTGGCTACGAACACTGAAGCTTTCTTT.

This clonotype was picked up a small number of times. The V call is TRBV7-2, the J call TRBJ2-6; D not certain. Germline V gene data show CDR1 as SGHTA and CDR2 as FQGNSA. Trimming cost V 1 base and J 0 bases, with 10 bases left between them. The CDR3 runs 17 residues. The DNA of the CDR3 is TGTGCCAGCAGCTTAGGCCTACCAAGCTCTGGGGCCAACGTCCTGACTTTC. Amino acids: CASSLGLPSSGANVLTF.

This clonotype appeared many times. The CDR3 loop reads CSATRDYQETQYF. CDR3 in DNA: TGCAGTGCTACCCGGGACTACCAAGAGACCCAGTACTTC. The chain joins TRBV20-1 to TRBJ2-5; possibly TRBD2 for D (6 bases). V lost 4 bases and J lost 0, with 9 bases in between. This CDR3 comprises 13 residues. Looked up from germline, CDR1 is DFQATT and CDR2 is SNEGSKA (reference sequence).

This clonotype was counted at least ten times. The gene calls are TRBV29-1 and TRBJ2-5; a weak D match, TRBD1 (6 bases). The CDR3 covers 14 residues. CDR1 and CDR2 (germline): SQVTM, ANQGSEA. Trimming removed 8 bases from V and 5 bases from J, with 21 bases in between. In nucleotides, the CDR3 is TGCAGCCCTGTACGGACAGACGTGGAGGAGACCCAGTACTTC. Amino acid sequence: CSPVRTDVEETQYF.

This clonotype was observed many times. The V gene is TRBV20-1, the J gene TRBJ1-2; 11 nucleotides line up with TRBD1. The CDR3 has 14 residues. The V gene end was trimmed by 0 bases and the J gene end by 8 bases; junction bases not matched to a gene: 5. Germline-derived CDR1 and CDR2 are DFQATT and SNEGSKA (reference sequence). CDR3 DNA sequence: TGCAGTGCTAGAGATCAGGGACAGGGGGAAGGCTACACCTTC. This encodes CSARDQGQGEGYTF.

This clonotype was seen at least ten times. This chain links TRBV24-1 with TRBJ2-3; D not certain. The CDR3 length is 13 residues. Trimming cost V 1 base and J 6 bases, with 7 bases left between them. CDR1 KGHDR and CDR2 SFDVKD come from the germline V gene. The chain's CDR3 is CATSDFTSDTQYF. The CDR3 DNA is TGTGCCACCAGTGATTTTACATCGGATACGCAGTATTTT.

This clonotype was recorded many times. This sequence joins TRBV5-5 and TRBJ2-2; D unresolved. The CDR3 totals 18 residues. Germline V gene lookup returns CDR1 SGHKS and CDR2 YYEKEE (reference sequence). With 1 base removed from V and 1 base from J, the gap between germline ends came to 17 bases. CDR3 bases: TGTGCCAGCAGCTTGTCCCCCCCCGGTGGGGAGAACACCGGGGAGCTGTTTTTT. Translated: CASSLSPPGGENTGELFF.

The chain couples TRBV28 to TRBJ1-1; TRBD1 matches at 8 bases. V lost 6 bases and J lost 4; bases outside the gene matches: 10. Germline lookup yields CDR1 MDHEN and CDR2 SYDVKM. This CDR3 is built from 15 residues. The CDR3, as DNA: TGTGCCAGCAGCTCCTGGACAGGGTCTTCCACTGAAGCTTTCTTT. Its translation is CASSSWTGSSTEAFF.

This clonotype showed up many times. The CDR3: CASRHGTNYGYTF. CDR3 in DNA: TGTGCCAGCAGACACGGGACTAACTATGGCTACACCTTC. The rearrangement joins TRBV12-3 or TRBV12-4 to TRBJ1-2; D remains unclear. The CDR3 totals 13 residues. V was clipped by 6 bases and J by 0 bases, with 8 bases between them.

This clonotype was recorded many times. The chain has TRBV20-1 and TRBJ2-1; 11 nucleotides match TRBD2. There are 14 residues in the CDR3. With 5 bases clipped from V and 4 bases from J, the junction kept 4 bases outside the gene matches. Germline-derived CDR1 and CDR2 are DFQATT and SNEGSKA (reference sequence). CDR3 DNA sequence: TGCAGTGCTCGTAGCGGGGGGGTATACAATGAGCAGTTCTTC. This gives the protein CSARSGGVYNEQFF.

In this sample, this clonotype turned up many times. The chain carries TRBV20-1 and TRBJ2-5; 11 bases line up with TRBD1. V trimming: 3 bases; J trimming: 5 bases; junction bases outside the gene matches: 11. Germline V gene lookup returns CDR1 DFQATT and CDR2 SNEGSKA (reference sequence). This CDR3 is built from 16 residues. CDR3 loop: CSASTPGQGAWETQYF. The DNA of the CDR3 is TGCAGTGCTAGTACACCAGGACAGGGGGCTTGGGAGACCCAGTACTTC.

V gene TRBV5-6 combines with J gene TRBJ2-1, with a weak D call TRBD2 (6 bases). The CDR3 runs 11 residues. Germline V gene data show CDR1 as SGHDT and CDR2 as YYEEEE. Between the trimmed V and J ends, which lost 4 bases and 9 bases, there was a span of 8 bases. The CDR3 DNA is TGTGCCAGCAGCCGGAGGGGTGAGCAGTTCTTC. This codes for CASSRRGEQFF.

This clonotype was seen ten or more times. The rearrangement links TRBV5-1 to TRBJ1-2; D not resolved. The V gene's germline CDR1 is SGHRS and CDR2 YFSETQ. Between the trimmed V and J ends, which lost 1 base and 8 bases, there was a span of 18 bases. CDR3 length equals 15 residues. The CDR3: CASSLLSTEAQGYTF. The DNA of the CDR3 is TGCGCCAGCAGCTTGTTGTCCACGGAAGCTCAAGGCTACACCTTC.

At least ten counts were recorded for this clonotype. J is TRBJ1-1 and V is TRBV20-1, with 7 bases matching TRBD1. With V trimmed by 4 bases and J by 4 bases, 9 bases remained unmatched. Germline CDR1 is DFQATT and CDR2 is SNEGSKA (reference sequence). The CDR3 consists of 14 residues. In nucleotides, the CDR3 is TGCAGTGCTAACCGACAGGGAGGGAGCACTGAAGCTTTCTTT. It is translated as CSANRQGGSTEAFF.